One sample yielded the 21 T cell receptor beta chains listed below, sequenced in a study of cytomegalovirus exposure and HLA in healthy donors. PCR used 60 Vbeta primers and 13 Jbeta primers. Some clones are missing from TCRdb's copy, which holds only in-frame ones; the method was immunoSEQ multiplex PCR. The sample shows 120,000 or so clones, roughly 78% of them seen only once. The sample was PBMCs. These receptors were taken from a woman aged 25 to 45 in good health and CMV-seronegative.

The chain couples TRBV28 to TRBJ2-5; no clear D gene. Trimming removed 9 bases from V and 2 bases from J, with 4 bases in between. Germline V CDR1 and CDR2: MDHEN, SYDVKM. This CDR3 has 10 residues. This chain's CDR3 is CASQQETQYF. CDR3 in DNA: TGTGCCAGTCAACAAGAGACCCAGTACTTC. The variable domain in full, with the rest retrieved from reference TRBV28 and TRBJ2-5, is DVKVTQSSRYLVKRTGEKVFLECVQDMDHENMFWYRQDPGLGLRLIYFSYDVKMKEKGDIPEGYSVSREKKERFSLILESASTNQTSMYLCASQQETQYFGPGTRLLVL.

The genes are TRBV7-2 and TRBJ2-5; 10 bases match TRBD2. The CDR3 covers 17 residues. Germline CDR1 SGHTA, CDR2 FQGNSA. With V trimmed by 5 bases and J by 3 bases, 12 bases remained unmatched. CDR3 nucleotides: TGTGCCAGCAGCCGTTTGACGACTCTAGCGGGGGAAGAGACCCAGTACTTC. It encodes CASSRLTTLAGEETQYF.

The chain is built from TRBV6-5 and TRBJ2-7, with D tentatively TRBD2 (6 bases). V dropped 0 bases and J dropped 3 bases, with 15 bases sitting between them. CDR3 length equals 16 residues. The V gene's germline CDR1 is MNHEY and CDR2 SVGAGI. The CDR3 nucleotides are TGTGCCAGCAGTTACTCGGACCCGGGGGAGTACTACGAGCAGTACTTC. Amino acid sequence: CASSYSDPGEYYEQYF.

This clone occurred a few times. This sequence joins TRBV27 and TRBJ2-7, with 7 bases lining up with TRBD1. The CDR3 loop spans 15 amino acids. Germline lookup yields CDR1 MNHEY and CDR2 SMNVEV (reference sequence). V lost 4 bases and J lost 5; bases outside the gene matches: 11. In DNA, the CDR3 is TGTGCCAGCAGTTCCAGACAGGGTATCGAGAACGAGCAGTACTTC. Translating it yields CASSSRQGIENEQYF.

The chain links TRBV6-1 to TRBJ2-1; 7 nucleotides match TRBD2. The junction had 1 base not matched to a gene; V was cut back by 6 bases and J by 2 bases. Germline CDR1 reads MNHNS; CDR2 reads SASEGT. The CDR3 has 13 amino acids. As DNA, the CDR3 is TGTGCCAGCAGAAGCGGGACCTACAATGAGCAGTTCTTC. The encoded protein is CASRSGTYNEQFF.

CDR3 bases: TGTGCCAGCAGTCACAACAGGGGGCAGGACGAGCAGTACTTC. Protein product: CASSHNRGQDEQYF. The rearrangement links TRBV6-5 to TRBJ2-7; 9 bases align to TRBD1. Germline V gene data show CDR1 as MNHEY and CDR2 as SVGAGI. The CDR3 spans 14 residues. Germline trimming cut 5 bases from V and 5 bases from J; bases unmatched to any gene: 7.

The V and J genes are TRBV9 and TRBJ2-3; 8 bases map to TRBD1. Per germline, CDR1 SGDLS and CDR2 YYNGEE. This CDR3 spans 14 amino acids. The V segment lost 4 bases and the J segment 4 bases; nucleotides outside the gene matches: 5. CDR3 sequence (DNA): TGTGCCAGCAGCCTAGACAGGGGATCAGATACGCAGTATTTT. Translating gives CASSLDRGSDTQYF.

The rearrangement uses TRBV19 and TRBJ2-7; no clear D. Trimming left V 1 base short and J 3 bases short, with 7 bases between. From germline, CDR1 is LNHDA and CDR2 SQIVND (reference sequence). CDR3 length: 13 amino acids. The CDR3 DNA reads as TGTGCCAGTAGTATAGGGGCGATCTACGAGCAGTACTTC. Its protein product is CASSIGAIYEQYF. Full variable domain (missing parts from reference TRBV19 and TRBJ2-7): DGGITQSPKYLFRKEGQNVTLSCEQNLNHDAMYWYRQDPGQGLRLIYYSQIVNDFQKGDIAEGYSVSREKKESFPLTVTSAQKNPTAFYLCASSIGAIYEQYFGPGTRLTVT.

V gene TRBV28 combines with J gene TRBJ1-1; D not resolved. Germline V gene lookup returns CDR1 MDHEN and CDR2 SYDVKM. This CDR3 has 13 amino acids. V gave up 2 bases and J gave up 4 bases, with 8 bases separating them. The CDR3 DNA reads TGTGCCAGCAGTTTAGGAGTTCCCACTGAAGCTTTCTTT. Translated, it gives CASSLGVPTEAFF.

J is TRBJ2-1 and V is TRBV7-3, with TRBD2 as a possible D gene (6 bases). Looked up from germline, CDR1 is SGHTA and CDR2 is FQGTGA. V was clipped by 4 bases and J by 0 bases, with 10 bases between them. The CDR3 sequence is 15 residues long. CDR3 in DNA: TGTGCCAGCAGCTCGCTAGCGAGCTCCTACAATGAGCAGTTCTTC. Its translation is CASSSLASSYNEQFF.

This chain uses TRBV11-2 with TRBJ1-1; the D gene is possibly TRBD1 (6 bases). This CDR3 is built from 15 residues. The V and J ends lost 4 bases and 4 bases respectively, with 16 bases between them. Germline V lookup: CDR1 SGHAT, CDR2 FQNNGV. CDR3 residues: CASSSHTGSGTEAFF. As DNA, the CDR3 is TGTGCCAGCAGCTCCCATACAGGGTCGGGCACTGAAGCTTTCTTT. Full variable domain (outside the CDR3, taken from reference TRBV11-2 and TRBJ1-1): EAGVAQSPRYKIIEKRQSVAFWCNPISGHATLYWYQQILGQGPKLLIQFQNNGVVDDSQLPKDRFSAERLKGVDSTLKIQPAKLEDSAVYLCASSSHTGSGTEAFFGQGTRLTVV.

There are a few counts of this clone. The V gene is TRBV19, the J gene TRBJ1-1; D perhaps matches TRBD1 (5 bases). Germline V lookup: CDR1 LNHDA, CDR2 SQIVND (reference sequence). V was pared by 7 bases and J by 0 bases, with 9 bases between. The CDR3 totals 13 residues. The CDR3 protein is CASTLTVNTEAFF. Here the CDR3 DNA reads TGTGCCAGTACCCTGACAGTGAACACTGAAGCTTTCTTT.

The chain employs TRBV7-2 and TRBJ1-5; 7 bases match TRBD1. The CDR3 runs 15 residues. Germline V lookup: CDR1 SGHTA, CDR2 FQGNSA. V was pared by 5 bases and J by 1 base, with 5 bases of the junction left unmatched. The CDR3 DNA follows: TGTGCCAGCAGCACGAGACAGGGAAGCAATCAGCCCCAGCATTTT. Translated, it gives CASSTRQGSNQPQHF. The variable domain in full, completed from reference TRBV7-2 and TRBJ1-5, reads GAGVSQSPSNKVTEKGKDVELRCDPISGHTALYWYRQSLGQGLEFLIYFQGNSAPDKSGLPSDRFSAERTGGSVSTLTIQRTQQEDSAVYLCASSTRQGSNQPQHFGDGTRLSIL.

In DNA, the CDR3 is TGCGCCAGCAGCCAAGCCCGGCCACTAGCGGAAGACCCCTCCTACAATGAGCAGTTCTTC. The encoded protein is CASSQARPLAEDPSYNEQFF. The rearrangement joins TRBV4-3 to TRBJ2-1, with 8 bases identical to TRBD2. The CDR3 length is 20 residues. Germline CDR1 LGHNA, CDR2 YSLEER. V gave up 1 base and J gave up 0 bases; unmatched junction bases: 14.

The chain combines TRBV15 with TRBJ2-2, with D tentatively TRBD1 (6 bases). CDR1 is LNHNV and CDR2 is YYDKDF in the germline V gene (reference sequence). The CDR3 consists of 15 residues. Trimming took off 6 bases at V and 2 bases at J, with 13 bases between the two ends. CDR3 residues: CATRADRRNTGELFF. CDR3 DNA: TGTGCCACCAGAGCGGACAGAAGAAACACCGGGGAGCTGTTTTTT.

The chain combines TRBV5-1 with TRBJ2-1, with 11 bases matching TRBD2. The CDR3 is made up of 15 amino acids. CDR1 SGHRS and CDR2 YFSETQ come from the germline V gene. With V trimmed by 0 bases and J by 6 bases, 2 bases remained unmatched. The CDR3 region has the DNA TGCGCCAGCAGCTTGGATAGCGGGGGGGCCAATGAGCAGTTCTTC. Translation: CASSLDSGGANEQFF.

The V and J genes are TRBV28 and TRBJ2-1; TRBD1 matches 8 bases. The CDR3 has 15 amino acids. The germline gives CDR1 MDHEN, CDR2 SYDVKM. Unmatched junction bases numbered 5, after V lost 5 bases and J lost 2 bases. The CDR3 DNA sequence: TGTGCCAGCAGTCCGGGACAGGCGCCCTACAATGAGCAGTTCTTC. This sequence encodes CASSPGQAPYNEQFF. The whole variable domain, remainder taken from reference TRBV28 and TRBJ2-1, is DVKVTQSSRYLVKRTGEKVFLECVQDMDHENMFWYRQDPGLGLRLIYFSYDVKMKEKGDIPEGYSVSREKKERFSLILESASTNQTSMYLCASSPGQAPYNEQFFGPGTRLTVL.

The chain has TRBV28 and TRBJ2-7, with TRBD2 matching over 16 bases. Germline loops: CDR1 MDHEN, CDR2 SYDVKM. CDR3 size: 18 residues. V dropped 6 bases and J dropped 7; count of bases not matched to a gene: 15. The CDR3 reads CASSNQGLAGGVGPEQYF. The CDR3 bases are TGTGCCAGCAGCAACCAGGGACTAGCGGGGGGGGTGGGGCCGGAGCAGTACTTC. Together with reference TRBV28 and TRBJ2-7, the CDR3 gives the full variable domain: DVKVTQSSRYLVKRTGEKVFLECVQDMDHENMFWYRQDPGLGLRLIYFSYDVKMKEKGDIPEGYSVSREKKERFSLILESASTNQTSMYLCASSNQGLAGGVGPEQYFGPGTRLTVT.

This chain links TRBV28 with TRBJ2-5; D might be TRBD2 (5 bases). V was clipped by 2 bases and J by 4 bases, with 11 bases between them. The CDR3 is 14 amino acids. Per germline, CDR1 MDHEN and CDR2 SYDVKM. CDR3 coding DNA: TGTGCCAGCAGTTTAGACGGAGGAGGAGAGACCCAGTACTTC. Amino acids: CASSLDGGGETQYF.

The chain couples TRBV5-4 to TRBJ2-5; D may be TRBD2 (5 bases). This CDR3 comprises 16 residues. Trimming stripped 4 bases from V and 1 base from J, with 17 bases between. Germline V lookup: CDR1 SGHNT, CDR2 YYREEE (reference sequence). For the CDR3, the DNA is TGTGCCAGCAGCCTGCACCGCCTAGCTCGCCAAGAGACCCAGTACTTC. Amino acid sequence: CASSLHRLARQETQYF.

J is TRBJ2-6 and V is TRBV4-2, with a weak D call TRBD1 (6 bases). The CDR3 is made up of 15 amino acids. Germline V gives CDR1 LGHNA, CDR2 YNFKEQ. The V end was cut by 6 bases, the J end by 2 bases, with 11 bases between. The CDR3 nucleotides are TGTGCCAGCAGGCCTACAGGGACTGGGGCCAACGTCCTGACTTTC. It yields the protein CASRPTGTGANVLTF.